This T cell receptor beta chain was sequenced during a study of cytomegalovirus exposure and HLA in healthy donors. Findings and caveats of the study: Prior analysis indicated that the majority of TCR beta V segments exhibited productivity approximately 87% or approximately 30% of the time. Associated with cytomegalovirus, according to the listing, were around 160 TCR beta chains.

Primers included in the PCR were 60 Vbeta and 13 Jbeta primers. Data came from immunoSEQ multiplex PCR; TCRdb stores just in-frame clones and leaves some out. The table shows 150,000 to 200,000 clones, with roughly four fifths occurring only once. Comments on this clone: What it recognizes is unknown.

The V and J ends lost 7 bases and 2 bases respectively, with 17 bases between them. Looked up from germline, CDR1 is LNHDA and CDR2 is SQIVND (reference sequence). CDR3 length: 16 residues. Material for sequencing was PBMCs. This chain connects TRBV19 to TRBJ2-2, with D possibly matching TRBD2 (6 bases). This TCR derives from a man younger than 35 in good health and CMV-seronegative. CDR3 DNA sequence: TGTGCCAGTACCCCTCGGCGGGACCTAAACACCGGGGAGCTGTTTTTT. Protein: CASTPRRDLNTGELFF.